This T cell receptor (beta chain) appears in the sequencing data of a study of blood T cell repertoires in COVID-19. TCRdb's copy holds only in-frame clones and misses some; the assay was immunoSEQ multiplex PCR. The sample contains about 200,000 clones, over 75% of which appear only once. The clonotype comes from a man aged 45-65 years with acute or convalescent COVID-19. Sequencing was done on a sample of peripheral blood.

The CDR3 DNA reads TGCGCCAGCAGCCAAGATGGGCTAGCGGGGTACGAGCAGTACTTC. As protein: CASSQDGLAGYEQYF. V gene TRBV4-1 combines with J gene TRBJ2-7, with TRBD2 matching 9 bases. This CDR3 has 15 amino acids. Germline V lookup: CDR1 MGHRA, CDR2 YSYEKL. Trimming took 0 bases from V and 4 from J; bases not matched to a gene: 4.